These 7 T cell receptor beta chains came from one sample sequenced in a study of blood T cell repertoires in COVID-19. Some clones are missing from TCRdb's copy, which holds only in-frame ones; the method was immunoSEQ multiplex PCR. Of about 150,000 clones detected, about 80% appear once; the ten largest clones hold just over 9%. Sequencing used PBMCs or T cells enriched from blood (not recorded which). The receptors were gathered from a man aged 45-65 years who had recovered from COVID-19.

This chain links TRBV5-1 with TRBJ2-5; 8 nucleotides agree with TRBD1. Trimming removed 0 bases from V and 4 bases from J; junction bases left unmatched: 5. Germline V gives CDR1 SGHRS, CDR2 YFSETQ. The CDR3 is 15 residues long. DNA for the CDR3: TGCGCCAGCAGCTTGGTTCAGGGGGCAAGAGAGACCCAGTACTTC. Translated, it gives CASSLVQGARETQYF.

The V and J genes are TRBV7-3 and TRBJ1-3; D possibly corresponds to TRBD1 (6 bases). Trimming left V 5 bases short and J 1 base short, with 9 bases between. CDR1 and CDR2 (germline): SGHTA, FQGTGA. The CDR3 contains 14 residues. The CDR3 sequence is CASSAGTSGNTIYF. CDR3 DNA sequence: TGTGCCAGCAGCGCCGGGACATCTGGAAACACCATATATTTT.

This clone turned up a few times. The chain employs TRBV28 and TRBJ1-2; a weak D match, TRBD1 (5 bases). The CDR3 is 13 amino acids. CDR1 and CDR2 (germline): MDHEN, SYDVKM. Trimming pared 4 bases from V and 4 bases from J, leaving 10 bases between. The CDR3 loop reads CASSSTDIYGYTF. CDR3 DNA sequence: TGTGCCAGCAGTTCCACGGACATCTATGGCTACACCTTC.

The chain links TRBV4-1 to TRBJ1-2; the match to TRBD1 covers 7 bases. Unmatched junction bases numbered 5, after V lost 0 bases and J lost 4 bases. In germline, CDR1 is MGHRA, CDR2 YSYEKL. The CDR3 consists of 15 residues. CDR3 in amino acids: CASSQEGGTAYGYTF. In DNA, the CDR3 is TGCGCCAGCAGCCAAGAGGGCGGGACAGCCTATGGCTACACCTTC.

V gene TRBV5-6 combines with J gene TRBJ1-4; no firm D call. V lost 4 bases to trimming and J lost 7 bases, with 14 bases between them. CDR1 is SGHDT and CDR2 is YYEEEE in the germline V gene. The CDR3 length is 14 residues. This chain's CDR3 is CASSLKTAGEKLFF. In nucleotides, the CDR3 is TGTGCCAGCAGCCTGAAGACGGCGGGTGAAAAACTGTTTTTT.

The rearrangement uses TRBV28 and TRBJ1-6, with 7 bases fitting TRBD1. V lost 7 bases to trimming and J lost 4 bases; unmatched junction nucleotides: 1. The CDR3 consists of 13 residues. In germline, CDR1 is MDHEN, CDR2 SYDVKM. This chain's CDR3 is CASTGGYNSPLHF. In DNA form, the CDR3 reads TGTGCCAGCACAGGGGGGTATAATTCACCCCTCCACTTT. Filled out from reference TRBV28 and TRBJ1-6, the complete variable domain reads DVKVTQSSRYLVKRTGEKVFLECVQDMDHENMFWYRQDPGLGLRLIYFSYDVKMKEKGDIPEGYSVSREKKERFSLILESASTNQTSMYLCASTGGYNSPLHFGNGTRLTVT.

The chain links TRBV5-4 to TRBJ2-7; TRBD1 agrees at 7 bases. Germline assignment: CDR1 SGHNT and CDR2 YYREEE (reference sequence). V was clipped by 4 bases and J by 1 base; unmatched bases: 14. This CDR3 has 17 amino acids. CDR3 DNA sequence: TGTGCCAGCAGCCGGCTAGACAGGGCCTACGCTTCCTACGAGCAGTACTTC. As protein: CASSRLDRAYASYEQYF.